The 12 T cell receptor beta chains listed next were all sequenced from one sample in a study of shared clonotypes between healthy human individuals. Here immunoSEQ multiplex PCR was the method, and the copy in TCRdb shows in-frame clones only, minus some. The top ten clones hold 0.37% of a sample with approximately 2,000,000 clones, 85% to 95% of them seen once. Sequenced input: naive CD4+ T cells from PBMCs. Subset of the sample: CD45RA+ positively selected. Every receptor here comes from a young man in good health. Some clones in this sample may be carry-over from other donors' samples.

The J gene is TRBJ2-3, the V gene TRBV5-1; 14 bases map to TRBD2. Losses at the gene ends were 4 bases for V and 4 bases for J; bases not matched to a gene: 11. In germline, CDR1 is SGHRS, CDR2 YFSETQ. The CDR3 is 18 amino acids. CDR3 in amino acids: CASSLQGLAGGRADTQYF. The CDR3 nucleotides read TGCGCCAGCAGCCTCCAAGGACTAGCGGGAGGAAGGGCAGATACGCAGTATTTT.

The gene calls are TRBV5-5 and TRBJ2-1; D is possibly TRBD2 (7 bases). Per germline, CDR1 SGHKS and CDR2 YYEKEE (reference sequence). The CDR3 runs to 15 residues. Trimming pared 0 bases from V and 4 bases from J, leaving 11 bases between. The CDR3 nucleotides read TGTGCCAGCAGCTTGGGCGGGGGCAGGTACAATGAGCAGTTCTTC. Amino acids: CASSLGGGRYNEQFF. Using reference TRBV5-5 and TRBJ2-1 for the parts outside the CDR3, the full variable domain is DAGVTQSPTHLIKTRGQQVTLRCSPISGHKSVSWYQQVLGQGPQFIFQYYEKEERGRGNFPDRFSARQFPNYSSELNVNALLLGDSALYLCASSLGGGRYNEQFFGPGTRLTVL.

CDR3 sequence (DNA): TGTGCCAGCAGCTTCTCGTCAGCGCCAAGCTCCTACAATGAGCAGTTCTTC. It is translated as CASSFSSAPSSYNEQFF. This chain joins TRBV7-7 and TRBJ2-1; D remains unclear. Between the trimmed V and J ends, which lost 3 bases and 0 bases, there was a span of 15 bases. Germline V gene lookup returns CDR1 SSHAT and CDR2 FNYEAQ (reference sequence). The length of the CDR3 is 17 residues.

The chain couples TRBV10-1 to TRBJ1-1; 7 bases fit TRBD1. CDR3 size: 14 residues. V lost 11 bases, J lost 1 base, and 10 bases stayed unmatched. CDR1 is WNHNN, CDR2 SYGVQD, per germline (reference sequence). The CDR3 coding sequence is TGCGCCGCCAGGGGGAAATTCGGGAACACTGAAGCTTTCTTT. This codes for CAARGKFGNTEAFF.

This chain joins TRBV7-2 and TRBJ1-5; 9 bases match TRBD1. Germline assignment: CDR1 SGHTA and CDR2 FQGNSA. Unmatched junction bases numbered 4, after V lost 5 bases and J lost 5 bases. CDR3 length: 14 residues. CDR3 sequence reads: CASSLGTGHQPQHF. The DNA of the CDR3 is TGTGCCAGCAGCCTAGGGACAGGGCATCAGCCCCAGCATTTT. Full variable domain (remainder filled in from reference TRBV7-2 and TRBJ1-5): GAGVSQSPSNKVTEKGKDVELRCDPISGHTALYWYRQSLGQGLEFLIYFQGNSAPDKSGLPSDRFSAERTGGSVSTLTIQRTQQEDSAVYLCASSLGTGHQPQHFGDGTRLSIL.

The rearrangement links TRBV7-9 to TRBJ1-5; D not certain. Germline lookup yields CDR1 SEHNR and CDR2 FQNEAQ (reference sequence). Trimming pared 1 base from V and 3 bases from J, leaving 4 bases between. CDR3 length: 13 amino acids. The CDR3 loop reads CASSLVFNQPQHF. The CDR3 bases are TGTGCCAGCAGCTTAGTTTTCAATCAGCCCCAGCATTTT.

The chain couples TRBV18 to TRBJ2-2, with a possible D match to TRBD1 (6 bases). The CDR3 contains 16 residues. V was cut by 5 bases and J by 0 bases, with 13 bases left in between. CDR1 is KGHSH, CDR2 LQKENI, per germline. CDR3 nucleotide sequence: TGTGCCAGCTCAAGACTGGACAGCTCGAACACCGGGGAGCTGTTTTTT. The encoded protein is CASSRLDSSNTGELFF.

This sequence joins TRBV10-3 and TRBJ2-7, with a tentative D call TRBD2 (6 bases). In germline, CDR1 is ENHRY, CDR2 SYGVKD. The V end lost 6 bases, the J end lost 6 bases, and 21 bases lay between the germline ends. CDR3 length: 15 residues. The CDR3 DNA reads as TGTGCCATCAGAGCTGGGGGGACCGACCCTCTCGAGCAGTACTTC. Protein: CAIRAGGTDPLEQYF.

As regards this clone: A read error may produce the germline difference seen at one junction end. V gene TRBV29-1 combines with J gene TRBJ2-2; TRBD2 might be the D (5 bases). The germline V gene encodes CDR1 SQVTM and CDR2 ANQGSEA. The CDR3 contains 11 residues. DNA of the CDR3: TGCAGCGTTGAAGATCCCCGGGGAGCTGTTTTT. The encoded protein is CSVEDPRGAVF.

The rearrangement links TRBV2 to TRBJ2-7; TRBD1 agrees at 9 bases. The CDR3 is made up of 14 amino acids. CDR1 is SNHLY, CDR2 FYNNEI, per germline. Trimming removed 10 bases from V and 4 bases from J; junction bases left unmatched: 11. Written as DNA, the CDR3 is TGTGCCACCTCTGAACAGGGGGCAAAATACGAGCAGTACTTC. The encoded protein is CATSEQGAKYEQYF.

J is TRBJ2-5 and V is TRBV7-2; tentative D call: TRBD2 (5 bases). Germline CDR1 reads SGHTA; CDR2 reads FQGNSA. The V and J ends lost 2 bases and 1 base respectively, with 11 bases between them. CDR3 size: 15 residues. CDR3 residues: CASSLLRGSQETQYF. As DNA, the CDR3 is TGTGCCAGCAGCTTATTACGAGGGAGCCAAGAGACCCAGTACTTC. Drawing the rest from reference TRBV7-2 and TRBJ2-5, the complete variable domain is GAGVSQSPSNKVTEKGKDVELRCDPISGHTALYWYRQSLGQGLEFLIYFQGNSAPDKSGLPSDRFSAERTGGSVSTLTIQRTQQEDSAVYLCASSLLRGSQETQYFGPGTRLLVL.

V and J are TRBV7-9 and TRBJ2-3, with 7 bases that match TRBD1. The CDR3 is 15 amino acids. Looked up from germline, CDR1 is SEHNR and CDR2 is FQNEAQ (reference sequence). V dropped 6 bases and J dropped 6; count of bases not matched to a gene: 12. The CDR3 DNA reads TGTGCCAGCAGTCGAAGACAGGGTTGGGATGATACGCAGTATTTT. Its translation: CASSRRQGWDDTQYF.